The 7 T cell receptor beta chains below come from one sample, sequenced in a study of cytomegalovirus exposure and HLA in healthy donors. In the PCR, 60 Vbeta and 13 Jbeta primers were used. Profiled with immunoSEQ multiplex PCR; TCRdb holds only in-frame clones, not every one. The table shows nearly 110,000 clones, with about 72% occurring only once. Sequencing was carried out using PBMCs. All receptors derive from a man between 18 and 35 years old in good health and CMV-seronegative.

The V call is TRBV7-6, the J call TRBJ1-3; weak D call: TRBD1 (6 bases). This CDR3 is 15 amino acids long. V dropped 0 bases and J dropped 3 bases, with 9 bases sitting between them. CDR1 is SGHVS, CDR2 FNYEAQ, per germline. The CDR3 protein is CASSLAGGGGNTIYF. The CDR3 region has the DNA TGTGCCAGCAGCTTAGCTGGGGGCGGTGGAAACACCATATATTTT.

Remarks on this clone: Other nucleotide sequences in the sample specify the same CDR3. The CDR3 is CASSLDYSSTDTQYF. For the CDR3, the DNA is TGCGCCAGCAGCTTGGACTACTCTAGCACAGATACGCAGTATTTT. V and J are TRBV5-1 and TRBJ2-3; the D is unclear. Germline V gives CDR1 SGHRS, CDR2 YFSETQ. With 0 bases removed from V and 0 bases from J, the gap between germline ends came to 8 bases. This CDR3 has 15 residues.

This clone was detected only a few times. This rearrangement joins TRBV7-9 to TRBJ1-2, with D tentatively TRBD1 (5 bases). The ends were cut back, 1 base at V and 7 bases at J, with 13 bases in the middle. The CDR3 is made up of 14 amino acids. CDR1 is SEHNR, CDR2 FQNEAQ, per germline (reference sequence). CDR3 sequence (DNA): TGTGCCAGCAGCTTAGAGGCAGGGCTAGGTGGCTACACCTTC. Its translation is CASSLEAGLGGYTF.

This clone has only one observation. At one of its ends the junction is not consistent with the germline gene, which may arise from a read error. The gene calls are TRBV7-2 and TRBJ1-2; D possibly corresponds to TRBD1 (5 bases). Germline lookup yields CDR1 SGHTA and CDR2 FQGNSA. This CDR3 contains 14 residues. The DNA for the CDR3 is TGTGCCAGCAGCCTAGCCAAAGGGGTCGGCGGCTACACCTTC. Protein sequence: CASSLAKGVGGYTF.

The chain uses TRBV28 and TRBJ2-7; 7 nucleotides match TRBD2. After removal of 4 bases from V and 3 bases from J, the junction contained 9 bases not matched to a gene. CDR1 MDHEN and CDR2 SYDVKM come from the germline V gene. CDR3 length: 15 amino acids. DNA for the CDR3: TGTGCCAGCAGTTGGGGGGGAAACACACGCTACGAGCAGTACTTC. Translating it yields CASSWGGNTRYEQYF.

This clone was seen more than once but under ten times. CDR3 nucleotide sequence: TGTGCCAGCACCCAGCAGGGGGTGAACACTGAAGCTTTCTTT. It translates to CASTQQGVNTEAFF. The rearrangement uses TRBV5-4 and TRBJ1-1; 7 bases are a match to TRBD1. The V gene's germline CDR1 is SGHNT and CDR2 YYREEE (reference sequence). This CDR3 region has 14 residues. Trimming at V came to 6 bases and at J to 0 bases, leaving 5 bases not matched to a gene.

Of note for this clone: The junction and the germline gene differ at one end; a read error may be behind it. The genes are TRBV27 and TRBJ1-2; D call uncertain. This CDR3 region has 15 residues. Germline assignment: CDR1 MNHEY and CDR2 SMNVEV (reference sequence). The CDR3 region is CASRPSGAANYGYPF. CDR3 bases: TGTGCCAGCAGACCATCGGGTGCAGCTAACTATGGCTACCCCTTC.